This T cell receptor (beta chain) was captured by sequencing in a study of cytomegalovirus exposure and HLA in healthy donors. Findings of the study overall: Researchers reported from a later analysis that most CMV-associated TCR beta chains appeared HLA-restricted.

The CDR3 is made up of 13 amino acids. Germline lookup yields CDR1 SGDLS and CDR2 YYNGEE. Trimming pared 0 bases from V and 2 bases from J, leaving 5 bases between. The PCR employed 60 Vbeta primers together with 13 Jbeta primers. Here immunoSEQ multiplex PCR was the method, and the copy in TCRdb shows in-frame clones only, minus some. The sample shows around 150,000 clones, around 67% of them seen only once. This clone was picked up one time. Its antigen is not identified. Sequencing used PBMCs. This chain connects TRBV9 to TRBJ1-2, with D unresolved. The receptor was isolated from a young woman in good health and CMV-seropositive. DNA of the CDR3: TGTGCCAGCAGCGTAGCCTACAACTATGGCTACACCTTC. As protein: CASSVAYNYGYTF.